The text below deals with one TCR beta chain. Germline loops: CDR1 SQVTM, CDR2 ANQGSEA. The V gene lost 7 bases and the J gene lost 2 bases, with 11 bases spanning the gap. The CDR3 runs to 13 residues. The sample originates from a study of patients and donors after allogeneic stem cell transplantation. TCRdb used MiXCR to reprocess the RT-PCR reads, holding one entry per CDR3 protein. The data contain about 210,000 distinct CDR3 sequences, less than 50% of them seen just once; the ten biggest clones take up roughly 11%. The chain joins TRBV29-1 to TRBJ2-2; D not resolved. Sequencing was carried out using blood, either unsorted or a sorted T cell fraction (not recorded which). This receptor was obtained from a human donor who was either an allogeneic HSCT recipient or a stem cell or donor lymphocyte infusion donor (not recorded which). It is not recorded whose cells these are; they may come from a transplant donor. This CDR3 is CSGRPHNTGELFF. The CDR3 DNA is TGCAGCGGCCGGCCGCATAACACCGGGGAGCTGTTTTTT.